This section outlines one T cell receptor beta chain sequence together with its context. The junction had 14 bases not matched to a gene; V was cut back by 6 bases and J by 3 bases. CDR3 length: 17 residues. Germline CDR1 and CDR2: MGHRA and YSYEKL. The sample originates from a study of T cells in Graves' hyperthyroidism and ophthalmopathy. Researchers amplified the TCR beta CDR3 regions from RNA transcripts. TCR CDR3 underwent first-round RT-PCR with the HTBI primer set. TCRdb reanalysed the multiplex PCR reads using MiXCR and keeps one entry per CDR3 protein. The table records hundreds of thousands of distinct CDR3 sequences, under 25% of them present only once. A NOSPECS grade of at least 4, a Clinical Activity Score of at least 3 and duration under 3 months were recorded in ophthalmopathy patients. Diagnosis relied on clinical symptoms, serum thyroxine and TRAb, thyroid ultrasound and orbital computed tomography.

V and J are TRBV4-1 and TRBJ2-3; TRBD2 aligns across 8 bases. Specimen: blood. This clonotype was sampled from a man aged 25-45 years with Graves' ophthalmopathy. The CDR3 sequence: CASSLFWERERTDTQYF. The CDR3 DNA sequence: TGCGCCAGCAGTCTATTTTGGGAGCGGGAGAGGACAGATACGCAGTATTTT.